Given below is one T cell receptor beta chain in context. Each CDR3 protein is one row after TCRdb ran MiXCR on the RT-PCR reads. Seen here are roughly 180,000 distinct CDR3 sequences, around two fifths observed once, and the top ten hold 33%. This sample was taken from a study of patients and donors after allogeneic stem cell transplantation. Material for sequencing was blood, either unsorted or a sorted T cell fraction (not recorded which). The clonotype comes from a human donor who was either an allogeneic HSCT recipient or a stem cell or donor lymphocyte infusion donor (not recorded which). It is not recorded whose cells these are; they may come from a transplant donor.

The CDR3 DNA follows: TGCAGTGCACCACGACAGGGTAATCAGCCCCAGCATTTT. Amino acids: CSAPRQGNQPQHF. The chain couples TRBV20-1 to TRBJ1-5; 7 bases agree with TRBD1. The germline V gene encodes CDR1 DFQATT and CDR2 SNEGSKA (reference sequence). The V segment lost 6 bases and the J segment 4 bases; nucleotides outside the gene matches: 6. The CDR3 covers 13 residues.